This TCR beta chain was documented in a study of T cell repertoires in cytomegalovirus infection (dated by TCRdb to about 2019). Looking at the study overall: Recently identified HLA-C-restricted CMV epitopes, whose presentation resists viral immunomodulation, were targeted by peptide stimulations together with well-studied HLA-B-restricted epitopes. The HLA type of each donor mattered for the analysis, because public TCR beta signatures pointed to carriage of CMV infection along with the matching HLA type.

Notes on this clonotype: What antigen it recognizes has not been identified. Within one base of it there is no much larger clone, and no base qualities were kept.

What the treatment or condition label conveys for this sample: in vitro stimulation with specific CMV peptide epitopes to enrich CMV-specific T cells. Sequencing took place on an Illumina HiSeq 1500. TCRdb trimmed the raw reads at Q25, called clones with MiXCR and kept productive beta chains. Each CDR3 protein gets just one entry, which takes the most common genes and DNA from the rows behind it. For this sample there are about 890,000 distinct CDR3 sequences; approximately 31% appear just once. The ten largest clones add up to under 15% of the sample. General findings and caveats noted by the study authors: Carriers of CMV infection plus the relevant HLA type were discriminated by the cumulative frequency of public TCR beta family members in the study cohort and in an independent roughly 340-donor cohort. The ex vivo response was dominated by HLA-C-restricted CMV-specific TCR beta clonotypes, which also provided the single most frequent clonotype in two of eight donors.

Measured from the cysteine to the valine, the CDR3 is 16 residues long. Just the 48-base CDR3 DNA is kept, in frame starting at base 1. After removal of 5 bases from V and 3 bases from J, the junction retains 10 bases not matched to a gene. As encoded in the germline V gene (reference sequence), CDR1 is MNHEY while CDR2 is SMNVEV. The sequence joins TRBV27 to TRBJ2-7, and TRBD1 matches 10 of the central bases. This receptor was obtained from a human donor in good health (CMV status not recorded). Some clones in this sample may be carry-over from other donors' samples. Material: cultured CD8+ T cells from PBMCs, obtained from culture after CMV antigen stimulation. The DNA sequence follows: TGTGCCAGCAGTCCCCAAGGACAGGGGGGAAGCTACGAGCAGTACGTC. This translates into CASSPQGQGGSYEQYV.